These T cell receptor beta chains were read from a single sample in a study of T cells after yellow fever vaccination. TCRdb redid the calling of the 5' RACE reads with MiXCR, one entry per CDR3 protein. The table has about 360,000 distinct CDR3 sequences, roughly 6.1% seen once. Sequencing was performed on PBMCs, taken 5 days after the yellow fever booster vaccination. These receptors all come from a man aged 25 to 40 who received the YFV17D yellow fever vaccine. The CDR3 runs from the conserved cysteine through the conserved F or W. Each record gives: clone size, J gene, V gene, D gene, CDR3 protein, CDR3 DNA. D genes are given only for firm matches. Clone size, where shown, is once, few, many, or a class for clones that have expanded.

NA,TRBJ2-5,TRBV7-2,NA,CASSLSSGGVGETQYF,TGTGCCAGCAGCTTATCCAGCGGAGGTGTTGGAGAGACCCAGTACTTC
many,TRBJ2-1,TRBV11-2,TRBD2,CASSPGLAGDDEQFF,TGTGCCAGCAGCCCAGGACTAGCGGGAGATGATGAGCAGTTCTTC
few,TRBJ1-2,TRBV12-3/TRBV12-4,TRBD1,CASSLRTGAYGYTF,TGTGCCAGCAGCCTAAGAACAGGGGCCTATGGCTACACCTTC
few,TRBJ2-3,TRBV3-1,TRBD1,CASSPRGGRRQYF,TGTGCCAGCAGCCCTCGAGGGGGCCGTAGGCAGTATTTT
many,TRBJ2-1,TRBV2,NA,CASTGADNEQFF,TGTGCCAGCACAGGGGCTGACAATGAGCAGTTCTTC
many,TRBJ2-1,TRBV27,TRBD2,CASSLSGRAYNEQFF,TGTGCCAGCAGCCTTAGCGGGAGGGCCTACAATGAGCAGTTCTTC
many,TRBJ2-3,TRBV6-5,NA,CASSYRPFRDTQYF,TGTGCCAGCAGTTACCGGCCTTTCAGGGATACGCAGTATTTT
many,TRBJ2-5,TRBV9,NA,CASSVGPDPGEETQYF,TGTGCCAGCAGCGTAGGGCCCGACCCAGGGGAAGAGACCCAGTACTTC
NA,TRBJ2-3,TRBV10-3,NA,CAIRIASTDTQYF,TGTGCCATCCGGATCGCTAGCACAGATACGCAGTATTTT
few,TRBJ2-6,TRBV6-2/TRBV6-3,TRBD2,CASSYSRKVAGGGSGANVLTF,TGTGCCAGCAGTTACTCCCGAAAAGTAGCGGGAGGAGGCTCTGGGGCCAACGTCCTGACTTTC
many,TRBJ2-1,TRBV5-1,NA,CASSIQVAANNEQFF,TGCGCCAGCAGCATCCAAGTAGCGGCCAACAATGAGCAGTTCTTC
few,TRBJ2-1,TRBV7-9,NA,CASSKEPVRGPNEQFF,TGTGCCAGCAGCAAAGAGCCGGTTCGGGGACCGAATGAGCAGTTCTTC
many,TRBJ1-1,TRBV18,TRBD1,CASSPRDRGFNTEAFF,TGTGCCAGCTCACCACGGGACAGGGGGTTCAACACTGAAGCTTTCTTT
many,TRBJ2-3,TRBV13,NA,CASSSDNTDTQYF,TGTGCCAGCAGCTCGGACAACACAGATACGCAGTATTTT
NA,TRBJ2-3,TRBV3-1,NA,CASSQQGTFTDTQYF,TGTGCCAGCAGCCAACAGGGGACCTTCACAGATACGCAGTATTTT
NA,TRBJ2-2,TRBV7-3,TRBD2,CASSFPRTSGGTGELFF,TGTGCCAGCAGCTTCCCACGGACTAGCGGAGGCACCGGGGAGCTGTTTTTT
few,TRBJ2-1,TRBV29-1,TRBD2,CSTYEAGENEQFF,TGCAGCACGTATGAAGCGGGAGAGAATGAGCAGTTCTTC
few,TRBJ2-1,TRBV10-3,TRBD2,CAISVRGSNEQFF,TGTGCCATCTCCGTGCGGGGGAGCAATGAGCAGTTCTTC
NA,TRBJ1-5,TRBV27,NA,CASRRFAEGSNQPQHF,TGTGCCAGCAGACGATTCGCAGAGGGAAGCAATCAGCCCCAGCATTTT
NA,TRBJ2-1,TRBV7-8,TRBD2,CASSLEASGMVYNEQFF,TGTGCCAGCAGCTTAGAAGCTAGCGGGATGGTCTACAATGAGCAGTTCTTC
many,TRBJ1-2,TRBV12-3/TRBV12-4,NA,CASSLGSGYTF,TGTGCCAGCAGTTTAGGCAGTGGCTACACCTTC
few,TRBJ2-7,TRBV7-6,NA,CASSSRGSSAYEQYF,TGTGCCAGCAGCTCTAGGGGGTCTAGCGCCTACGAGCAGTACTTC
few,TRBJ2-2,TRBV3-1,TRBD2,CASSQDRAGGNGELFF,TGTGCCAGCAGCCAAGATCGAGCGGGAGGAAACGGGGAGCTGTTTTTT
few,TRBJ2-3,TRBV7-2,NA,CASSTRRHTDTQYF,TGTGCCAGCAGCACTCGGAGACACACAGATACGCAGTATTTT
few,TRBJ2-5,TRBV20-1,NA,CSARGLVYETQYF,TGCAGTGCTAGAGGACTAGTTTATGAGACCCAGTACTTC
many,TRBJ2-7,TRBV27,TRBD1,CASSAQGKLHEQYF,TGTGCCAGCAGTGCACAGGGGAAGTTGCACGAGCAGTACTTC
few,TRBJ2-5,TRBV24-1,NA,CATSDSRGTQRETQYF,TGTGCCACCAGTGATTCCAGGGGCACCCAAAGGGAGACCCAGTACTTC
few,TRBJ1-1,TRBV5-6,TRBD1,CASSLLTGGRTEAFF,TGTGCCAGCAGCTTGCTAACAGGGGGCAGGACTGAAGCTTTCTTT
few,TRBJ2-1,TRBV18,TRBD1,CASSPGTGGNSEQFF,TGTGCCAGCTCACCTGGGACAGGAGGCAACTCTGAGCAGTTCTTC
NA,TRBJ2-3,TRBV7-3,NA,CASSLIPGTSGDTQYF,TGTGCCAGCAGCTTAATACCGGGGACGTCGGGAGATACGCAGTATTTT
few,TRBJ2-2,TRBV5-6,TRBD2,CASSTTSGNTGELFF,TGTGCCAGCAGCACGACTAGCGGGAACACCGGGGAGCTGTTTTTT
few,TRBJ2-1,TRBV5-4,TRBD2,CASSTGTSGTYNEQFF,TGTGCCAGCAGCACAGGGACTAGCGGAACATACAATGAGCAGTTCTTC
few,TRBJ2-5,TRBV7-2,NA,CASNLGMPGVTQYF,TGTGCCAGCAACTTAGGGATGCCCGGGGTGACCCAGTACTTC
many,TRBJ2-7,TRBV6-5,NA,CASTMGREQYF,TGTGCCAGCACGATGGGGCGCGAGCAGTACTTC
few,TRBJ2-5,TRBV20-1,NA,CSATPPGGGMGETQYF,TGCAGTGCCACTCCACCTGGAGGGGGAATGGGGGAGACCCAGTACTTC
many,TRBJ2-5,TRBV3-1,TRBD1,CASSRMGTGPQETQYF,TGTGCCAGCAGCCGGATGGGGACAGGGCCCCAAGAGACCCAGTACTTC
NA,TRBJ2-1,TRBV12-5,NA,CASGFGQSINEQFF,TGTGCTAGCGGTTTCGGGCAGAGTATCAATGAGCAGTTCTTC
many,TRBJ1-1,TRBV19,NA,CASSGVSEAFF,TGTGCCAGTAGTGGAGTAAGTGAAGCTTTCTTT
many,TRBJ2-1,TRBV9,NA,CASSVGRYSYNEQFF,TGTGCCAGCAGCGTTGGTCGATACTCCTACAATGAGCAGTTCTTC
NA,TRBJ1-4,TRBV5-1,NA,CARNGRDRINEKLFF,TGCGCCAGAAACGGCCGGGACCGAATTAATGAAAAACTGTTTTTT
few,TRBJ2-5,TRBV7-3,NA,CASPGVNGPQETQYF,TGTGCCAGCCCCGGGGTGAACGGACCGCAAGAGACCCAGTACTTC
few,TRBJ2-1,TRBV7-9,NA,CASTLTGPNEQFF,TGTGCCAGCACCCTGACAGGTCCCAATGAGCAGTTCTTC
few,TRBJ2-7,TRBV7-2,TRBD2,CASSQGGTSVAEQYF,TGTGCCAGCAGCCAGGGGGGGACTAGCGTTGCCGAGCAGTACTTC
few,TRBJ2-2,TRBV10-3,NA,CAISETASGTGELFF,TGTGCCATCAGTGAGACTGCGAGCGGCACCGGGGAGCTGTTTTTT
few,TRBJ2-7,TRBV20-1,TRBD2,CSASGTASPPLPPYEQYF,TGCAGTGCGAGCGGGACCGCCTCGCCTCCCTTGCCTCCCTACGAGCAGTACTTC
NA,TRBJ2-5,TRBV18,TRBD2,CASSPSLAGDRETQYF,TGTGCCAGCTCACCCTCACTAGCGGGAGACAGAGAGACCCAGTACTTC
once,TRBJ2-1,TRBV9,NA,CTSSALRGEQFF,TGTACCAGCAGCGCTCTCCGGGGTGAGCAGTTCTTC
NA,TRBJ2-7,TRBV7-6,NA,CASTNGLYSYEQYF,TGTGCCAGCACCAACGGGCTTTACTCCTACGAGCAGTACTTC
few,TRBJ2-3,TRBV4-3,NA,CASSRELPDRTVADTQYF,TGCGCCAGCAGCCGTGAGCTTCCCGACCGGACCGTAGCAGATACGCAGTATTTT